Below are 24 T cell receptor beta chains sequenced from a single sample in a study of T-cell memory formation after mild COVID-19. TCRdb fed the 5' RACE reads into MiXCR, producing one record per CDR3 protein. This sample has under 600,000 distinct CDR3 sequences, with roughly 20% found just once. Sequenced material: PBMCs or a T cell subset sorted from them (not recorded which). The receptors stem from an adult woman who had mild COVID-19 (a few samples of this study predate the infection). Cell type and time point are not known.

This clonotype was seen a few times. V usage is TRBV27 and J usage is TRBJ2-1, with D perhaps matching TRBD2 (6 bases). V was trimmed by 2 bases and J by 9 bases, leaving 14 bases between them. The CDR3 extends over 14 amino acids. Germline V CDR1 and CDR2: MNHEY, SMNVEV (reference sequence). Here the CDR3 reads CASSLGGEAGEQFF. The CDR3 nucleotides are TGTGCCAGCAGTTTAGGAGGGGAGGCGGGTGAGCAGTTCTTC.

In its sample, this clonotype was seen a few times. Possible read error: a much larger clone is one base away. This chain uses TRBV7-3 with TRBJ1-1; D is unclear. CDR1 SGHTA and CDR2 FQGTGA come from the germline V gene. Deletions cut 1 base from V and 0 bases from J, with 3 bases between. The CDR3 extends over 13 amino acids. CDR3 bases: TGTGCCAGCAGCTTAATGGTGAACACTGAAGCTTTCTTT. Encoded protein: CASSLMVNTEAFF.

This clonotype was detected a few times. V gene TRBV7-9 combines with J gene TRBJ1-3; D gene unclear. Germline assignment: CDR1 SEHNR and CDR2 FQNEAQ (reference sequence). V was shortened by 2 bases and J by 0 bases, with 11 bases between the two germline ends. This CDR3 has 16 amino acids. CDR3 sequence: CASSLWRTLSGNTIYF. Here the CDR3 DNA reads TGTGCCAGCAGCTTATGGCGAACACTCTCTGGAAACACCATATATTTT.

V and J are TRBV29-1 and TRBJ1-2; 9 bases map to TRBD1. V dropped 6 bases and J dropped 4; count of bases not matched to a gene: 9. The CDR3 has 14 residues. Germline lookup yields CDR1 SQVTM and CDR2 ANQGSEA. The CDR3: CSVNTGGSVYGYTF. The CDR3 region has the DNA TGCAGCGTCAACACAGGGGGCTCCGTCTATGGCTACACCTTC.

This clonotype has more than one count but fewer than ten. The V call is TRBV30, the J call TRBJ2-2, with unresolved D. Trimming cost V 0 bases and J 6 bases, with 8 bases left between them. The length of the CDR3 is 13 residues. From germline, CDR1 is GTSNPN and CDR2 SVGIG (reference sequence). The CDR3 region is CAWSVLIPGELFF. The CDR3 DNA sequence: TGTGCCTGGAGTGTACTTATCCCCGGGGAGCTGTTTTTT.

CDR3 bases: TGTGCCATCAGTATCCGGGACAGGGCCCCGCCTGTCTATGGCTACACCTTC. This sequence encodes CAISIRDRAPPVYGYTF. The chain carries TRBV10-3 and TRBJ1-2; TRBD1 aligns across 9 bases. This CDR3 region has 17 residues. V trimming: 5 bases; J trimming: 4 bases; junction bases outside the gene matches: 14. The germline V gene has CDR1 ENHRY and CDR2 SYGVKD.

This clonotype was detected a few times. V and J are TRBV4-3 and TRBJ2-1, with D maybe TRBD2 (6 bases). The CDR3 is made up of 16 amino acids. Germline V gene lookup returns CDR1 LGHNA and CDR2 YSLEER. Trimming removed 4 bases at V and 5 bases at J, with 18 bases between. CDR3 coding DNA: TGCGCCAGCAGCCTTCTCGTTGGCGGGAACAACAATGAGCAGTTCTTC. It encodes CASSLLVGGNNNEQFF.

The chain uses TRBV18 and TRBJ2-7; TRBD2 aligns across 10 bases. Germline V gene sequence: CDR1 KGHSH, CDR2 LQKENI. This CDR3 region has 17 residues. Losses at the gene ends were 5 bases for V and 2 bases for J; bases not matched to a gene: 12. CDR3 region: CASSAGTSDLYAYEQYF. In nucleotides, the CDR3 is TGTGCCAGCTCAGCCGGGACTAGCGACCTGTACGCCTACGAGCAGTACTTC. Supplemented by reference TRBV18 and TRBJ2-7, the full variable domain reads NAGVMQNPRHLVRRRGQEARLRCSPMKGHSHVYWYRQLPEEGLKFMVYLQKENIIDESGMPKERFSAEFPKEGPSILRIQQVVRGDSAAYFCASSAGTSDLYAYEQYFGPGTRLTVT.

This clonotype has just a few counts. The V call is TRBV6-1, the J call TRBJ1-1, with a possible D match to TRBD1 (5 bases). Looked up from germline, CDR1 is MNHNS and CDR2 is SASEGT. Trimming left V 10 bases short and J 1 base short, with 10 bases between. The CDR3 runs to 12 residues. The chain's CDR3 is CATRDGNTEAFF. The CDR3 coding sequence is TGTGCCACGCGGGACGGGAACACTGAAGCTTTCTTT.

This rearrangement joins TRBV7-6 to TRBJ2-5, with D perhaps matching TRBD2 (5 bases). CDR1 and CDR2 from the germline V gene are SGHVS and FNYEAQ. This CDR3 contains 16 residues. Between the trimmed V and J ends, which lost 1 base and 4 bases, there was a span of 16 bases. CDR3 nucleotide sequence: TGTGCCAGCAGCTTAGGAGTAGCGCCCCTTCCAGAGACCCAGTACTTC. This gives the protein CASSLGVAPLPETQYF.

V and J are TRBV4-1 and TRBJ2-7; 10 bases map to TRBD1. CDR1 and CDR2 from the germline V gene are MGHRA and YSYEKL. This CDR3 contains 15 residues. V lost 7 bases to trimming and J lost 7 bases; unmatched junction nucleotides: 13. The CDR3 DNA reads as TGCGCCAGCATACGACCAGGGACAGGGGATGATGAGCAGTACTTC. Protein sequence: CASIRPGTGDDEQYF.

V and J are TRBV27 and TRBJ1-6; TRBD1 matches 7 bases. CDR1 MNHEY and CDR2 SMNVEV come from the germline V gene (reference sequence). This CDR3 spans 17 amino acids. V was pared by 7 bases and J by 5 bases, with 14 bases of the junction left unmatched. The CDR3 DNA sequence: TGTGCCAGCAAACTTCCAGGGGGGCCATCGAATAATTCACCCCTCCACTTT. Translated: CASKLPGGPSNNSPLHF.

The gene calls are TRBV7-2 and TRBJ2-7, with D maybe TRBD2 (7 bases). The germline V and J ends were trimmed by 3 bases and 5 bases, with 11 bases remaining between them. The CDR3 is made up of 13 amino acids. Germline assignment: CDR1 SGHTA and CDR2 FQGNSA. The CDR3 is CASSFMGGHEQYF. The CDR3 nucleotides are TGTGCCAGCAGCTTCATGGGGGGGCACGAGCAGTACTTC.

This clonotype was detected only a few times. The chain couples TRBV7-6 to TRBJ1-1, with D maybe TRBD1 (6 bases). The CDR3 loop spans 17 amino acids. Germline values: CDR1 SGHVS, CDR2 FNYEAQ. Trimming removed 5 bases at V and 3 bases at J, with 22 bases between. CDR3 sequence: CASSPGQGYIGYTEAFF. Written as DNA, the CDR3 is TGTGCCAGCAGCCCCGGGCAGGGGTATATAGGGTACACTGAAGCTTTCTTT.

There are many counts of this clonotype. The chain employs TRBV12-3 or TRBV12-4 and TRBJ2-3; D call uncertain. The ends were cut back, 4 bases at V and 2 bases at J, with 1 base in the middle. This CDR3 is 11 amino acids long. CDR3 region: CASSYTDTQYF. CDR3 in DNA: TGTGCCAGCAGTTACACAGATACGCAGTATTTT.

This clonotype turned up a few times. The rearrangement uses TRBV12-3 or TRBV12-4 and TRBJ1-1, with TRBD1 identical over 7 bases. The CDR3 is 16 amino acids. Trimming removed 6 bases from V and 5 bases from J; junction bases left unmatched: 15. In DNA form, the CDR3 reads TGTGCCAGCAGCCCTCTTGCGACAGGGAGGGGTACTGAAGCTTTCTTT. Translated: CASSPLATGRGTEAFF.

CDR3: CASKTGASYEQYF. The CDR3 coding sequence is TGTGCCAGTAAGACAGGGGCCTCCTACGAGCAGTACTTC. The chain is built from TRBV6-1 and TRBJ2-7; 8 nucleotides match TRBD1. V was pared by 9 bases and J by 0 bases, with 4 bases of the junction left unmatched. The CDR3 totals 13 residues. Germline V gene lookup returns CDR1 MNHNS and CDR2 SASEGT.

This clonotype was found a few times. The J gene is TRBJ1-2, the V gene TRBV20-1; 9 positions agree with TRBD1. Germline-derived CDR1 and CDR2 are DFQATT and SNEGSKA (reference sequence). The CDR3 has 13 amino acids. The V segment lost 6 bases and the J segment 8 bases; nucleotides outside the gene matches: 10. For the CDR3, the DNA is TGCAGTGCCTTAACACAGGGGGCCAAAGGCTACACCTTC. It yields the protein CSALTQGAKGYTF.

The CDR3 is CASLDQGYTEAFF. CDR3 DNA sequence: TGTGCCAGCTTAGATCAGGGGTATACTGAAGCTTTCTTT. The rearrangement uses TRBV12-3 or TRBV12-4 and TRBJ1-1, with a weak D call TRBD1 (6 bases). This CDR3 contains 13 residues. Deletions cut 8 bases from V and 5 bases from J, with 15 bases between.

This clonotype was observed a handful of times. J is TRBJ1-1 and V is TRBV10-3; D possibly corresponds to TRBD1 (6 bases). V lost 3 bases and J lost 4, with 12 bases in between. The CDR3 length is 14 residues. From germline, CDR1 is ENHRY and CDR2 SYGVKD. CDR3 bases: TGTGCCATCAGTGATAGAGGAGGGGGCACTGAAGCTTTCTTT. As protein: CAISDRGGGTEAFF.

V and J are TRBV9 and TRBJ2-1; perhaps TRBD2 as D (6 bases). The CDR3 has 17 residues. V was cut by 0 bases and J by 1 base, with 14 bases left in between. The germline gives CDR1 SGDLS, CDR2 YYNGEE. The CDR3 DNA sequence: TGTGCCAGCAGCGTAGGGGTGGGGGGTCTATCCTACAATGAGCAGTTCTTC. It specifies CASSVGVGGLSYNEQFF.

This clonotype was seen a handful of times. This sequence joins TRBV5-1 and TRBJ2-2; D is perhaps TRBD2 (5 bases). Germline V gene sequence: CDR1 SGHRS, CDR2 YFSETQ. V was cut by 2 bases and J by 0 bases, with 8 bases left in between. The CDR3 sequence is 15 residues long. The DNA for the CDR3 is TGCGCCAGCAGCTTCGGGCGGGCGAACACCGGGGAGCTGTTTTTT. This translates into CASSFGRANTGELFF. Using reference TRBV5-1 and TRBJ2-2 for the parts outside the CDR3, the full variable domain is KAGVTQTPRYLIKTRGQQVTLSCSPISGHRSVSWYQQTPGQGLQFLFEYFSETQRNKGNFPGRFSGRQFSNSRSEMNVSTLELGDSALYLCASSFGRANTGELFFGEGSRLTVL.

The V gene is TRBV5-1, the J gene TRBJ1-2; D gene uncertain. Per the germline V gene, CDR1 is SGHRS and CDR2 is YFSETQ. The CDR3 loop spans 12 amino acids. The V end was cut by 2 bases, the J end by 3 bases, with 5 bases between. The CDR3 nucleotides are TGCGCCAGCAGCTTCATGGACTATGGCTACACCTTC. It is translated as CASSFMDYGYTF. Together with reference TRBV5-1 and TRBJ1-2, the CDR3 gives the full variable domain: KAGVTQTPRYLIKTRGQQVTLSCSPISGHRSVSWYQQTPGQGLQFLFEYFSETQRNKGNFPGRFSGRQFSNSRSEMNVSTLELGDSALYLCASSFMDYGYTFGSGTRLTVV.

The chain recombines TRBV5-1 with TRBJ2-1; possible D gene TRBD1, 5 bases. Germline V gene sequence: CDR1 SGHRS, CDR2 YFSETQ. V was shortened by 4 bases and J by 8 bases, with 13 bases between the two germline ends. The CDR3 totals 13 residues. The CDR3 spells CASSLDMVHEQFF. The CDR3 DNA is TGCGCCAGCAGCCTGGACATGGTCCATGAGCAGTTCTTC.